This T cell receptor (beta chain) derives from a study of T cell repertoires in cytomegalovirus infection. About the study: The public TCR beta signatures pointed to both CMV infection and matching HLA type. Study-level findings and limits: The study identified carriers of CMV plus the relevant HLA from cumulative public TCR beta family frequency. In two of eight donors, the top clonotype was HLA-C-restricted CMV-specific.

This clonotype has a count of ten or more. The antigen remains undetermined. The CDR3 totals 16 residues. Losses at the gene ends were 0 bases for V and 5 bases for J; bases not matched to a gene: 5. Germline values: CDR1 SGHVS, CDR2 FNYEAQ. MiXCR, applied by TCRdb to the reads, yields one record per CDR3 protein. The repertoire holds roughly 240,000 distinct CDR3 sequences, with around 6.6% as singletons. This rearrangement joins TRBV7-6 to TRBJ2-1; 9 nucleotides match TRBD1. What was sequenced was PBMCs. The sequence was obtained from a human donor in good health (CMV status not recorded). Some clones in this sample may be carry-over from other donors' samples. CDR3 amino acids: CASSLAAQGANNEQFF. The CDR3 nucleotides read TGTGCCAGCAGCTTAGCGGCACAGGGGGCAAACAATGAGCAGTTCTTC.